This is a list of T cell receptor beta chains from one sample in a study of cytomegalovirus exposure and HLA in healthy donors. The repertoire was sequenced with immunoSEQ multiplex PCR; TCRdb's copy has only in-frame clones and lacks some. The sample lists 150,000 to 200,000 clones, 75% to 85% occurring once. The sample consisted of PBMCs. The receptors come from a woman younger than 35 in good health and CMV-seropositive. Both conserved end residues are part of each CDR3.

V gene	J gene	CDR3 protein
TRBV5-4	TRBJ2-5	CASSLAGWGRALDF
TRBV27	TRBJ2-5	CASSLYSRQETQYF
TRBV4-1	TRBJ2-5	CASSQDPGRTLRETQYF
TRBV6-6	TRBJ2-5	CASRSTSGGTKETQYF
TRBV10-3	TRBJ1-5	CAISVGSGNQPQHF
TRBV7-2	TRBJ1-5	CASSLFVHSNQPQHF
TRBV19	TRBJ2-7	CASSAGGQGSYEQYF
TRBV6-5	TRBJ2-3	CASSYDISTDTQYF
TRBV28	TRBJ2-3	CASSLKETDTQYF
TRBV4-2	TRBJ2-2	CASSPRLAGARTGELFF
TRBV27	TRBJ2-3	CASNDLAGTSTDTQYF
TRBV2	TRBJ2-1	CASTLAAYNEQFF
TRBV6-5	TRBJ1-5	CASGTGGRGNQPQHF
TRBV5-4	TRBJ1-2	CASSSGQAEYTF
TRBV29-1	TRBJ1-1	CSAGQGMNTEAFF
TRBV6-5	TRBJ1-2	CASSRTGVTNYGHTF
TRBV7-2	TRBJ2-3	CASSTTGTDTQYF
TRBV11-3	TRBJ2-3	CASSLGVAGGTDTQYF
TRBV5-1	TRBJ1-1	CASSSGQGGSAEAFF
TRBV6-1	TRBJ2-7	CASSEAQTYEQYF
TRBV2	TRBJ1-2	CASSEGQSNYGYTF
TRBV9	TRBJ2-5	CASSASWAGGETQYF
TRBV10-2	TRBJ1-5	CASSESSKAGWKPQHF
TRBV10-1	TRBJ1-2	CASISGAGYGYTF
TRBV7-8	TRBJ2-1	CASGDGPDVPRNEQFF
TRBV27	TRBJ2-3	CASRPKLRGLMGDTQYF
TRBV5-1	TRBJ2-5	CASSLGTEYQETQYF
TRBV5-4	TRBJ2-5	CASSLNTAGGIRTQYF
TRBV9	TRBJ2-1	CASSVAGSVNNEQFF